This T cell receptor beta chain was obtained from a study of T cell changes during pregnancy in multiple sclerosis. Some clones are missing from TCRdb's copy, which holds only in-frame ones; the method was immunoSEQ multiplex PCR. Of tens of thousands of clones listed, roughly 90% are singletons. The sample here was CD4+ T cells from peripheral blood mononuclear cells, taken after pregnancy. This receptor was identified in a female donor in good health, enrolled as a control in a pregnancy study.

The DNA of the CDR3 is TGTGCCAGCAGTGAAGGGACAGGTTATATGTTCGGCTACACCTTC. This encodes CASSEGTGYMFGYTF. This chain connects TRBV6-1 to TRBJ1-2; 7 positions agree with TRBD1. V gave up 1 base and J gave up 8 bases; unmatched junction bases: 10. The CDR3 consists of 15 residues. Germline V gene data show CDR1 as MNHNS and CDR2 as SASEGT.